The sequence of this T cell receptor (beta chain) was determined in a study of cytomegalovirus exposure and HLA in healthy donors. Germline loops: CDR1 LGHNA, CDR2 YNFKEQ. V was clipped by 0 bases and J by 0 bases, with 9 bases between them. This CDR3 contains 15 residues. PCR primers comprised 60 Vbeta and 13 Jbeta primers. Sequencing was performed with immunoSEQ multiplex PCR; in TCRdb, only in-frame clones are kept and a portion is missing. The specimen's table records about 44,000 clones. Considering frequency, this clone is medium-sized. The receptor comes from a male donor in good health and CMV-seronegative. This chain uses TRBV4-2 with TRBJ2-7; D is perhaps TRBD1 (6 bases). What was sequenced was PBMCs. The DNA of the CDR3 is TGTGCCAGCAGCCAAGAGACAGGAAGCTCCTACGAGCAGTACTTC. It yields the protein CASSQETGSSYEQYF.